A selection of T cell receptor beta chains follows, all from one sample in a study of blood T cell repertoires in COVID-19. Libraries were prepared by immunoSEQ multiplex PCR; TCRdb keeps only in-frame clonotypes and omits some of them. The table lists hundreds of thousands of clones, roughly 90% of them singletons. Input material: PBMCs or T cells enriched from blood (not recorded which). The receptors originated from a woman aged 25 to 39 who had recovered from COVID-19. CDR3s include the opening cysteine and the closing phenylalanine or tryptophan. The D gene is left open where the match is weak. Clone size is shown for a subset of rows, as once, few, many or a class of expanded clone.

-	-	TRBV11-1	TRBJ2-3	CASSLARLPDTQYF	TGTGCCAGCAGCTTAGCCCGACTCCCAGATACGCAGTATTTT
-	-	TRBV30	TRBJ1-2	CAWSVWPPNRVEGYTF	TGTGCCTGGAGTGTGTGGCCCCCTAACAGGGTAGAGGGCTACACCTTC
-	-	TRBV18	TRBJ2-2	CASSPFSGANTGELFF	TGTGCCAGCTCACCATTTTCGGGGGCGAACACCGGGGAGCTGTTTTTT
TRBD1	-	TRBV14	TRBJ1-5	CASSRTGGDDQPQHF	TGTGCCAGCAGCCGAACAGGGGGCGATGATCAGCCCCAGCATTTT
-	-	TRBV6-7	TRBJ1-5	CASTRRMLGVNQPQHF	TGTGCCAGCACCAGAAGGATGCTAGGAGTGAATCAGCCCCAGCATTTT
-	-	TRBV10-3	TRBJ1-2	CAISESPRPQTSRVTNYGYTF	TGTGCCATCAGTGAGTCGCCCAGGCCCCAAACTAGCAGGGTTACTAACTATGGCTACACCTTC
-	-	TRBV4-3	TRBJ2-2	CASSHVGTGELFF	TGCGCCAGCAGCCATGTCGGCACCGGGGAGCTGTTTTTT
-	-	TRBV7-9	TRBJ1-1	CVTGQTNTEAFF	TGTGTCACAGGGCAAACGAACACTGAAGCTTTCTTT
-	-	TRBV27	TRBJ1-1	CASSDTGYTEAFF	TGTGCCAGCAGTGATACAGGGTACACTGAAGCTTTCTTT
TRBD1	-	TRBV18	TRBJ2-1	CASSPQVFDRGRLNEQFF	TGTGCCAGCTCACCCCAAGTCTTCGACAGGGGGCGGTTGAATGAGCAGTTCTTC
-	-	TRBV27	TRBJ1-6	CASSFLDSPLHF	TGTGCCAGCAGTTTTCTTGATTCACCCCTCCACTTT
-	few	TRBV27	TRBJ2-3	CASSSNVRALITDTQYF	TGTGCCAGCAGTTCCAATGTGAGGGCCCTCATAACAGATACGCAGTATTTT
TRBD1	-	TRBV27	TRBJ1-6	CASSWGTGGYNSPLHF	TGTGCCAGCAGTTGGGGCACAGGGGGCTATAATTCACCCCTCCACTTT
-	-	TRBV18	TRBJ2-3	CASSPQQSGLGTDTQYF	TGTGCCAGCTCACCCCAACAGTCAGGTCTCGGCACAGATACGCAGTATTTT
-	-	TRBV11-3	TRBJ2-5	CASSSPLYQETQYF	TGTGCCAGCAGCTCCCCCCTATACCAAGAGACCCAGTACTTC